This T cell receptor (beta chain) emerged from a study of identical twins. Study observations and caveats: Invariant populations such as MAIT and iNKT cells could partly muddle zero-insertion analyses.

TCRdb reanalysed the 5' RACE reads using MiXCR and keeps one entry per CDR3 protein. Among approximately 500,000 distinct CDR3 sequences listed, nearly 15% were seen once. In the case of this clonotype: The antigen is undetermined.

The same data also went into a second study, on yellow fever vaccine responses in identical twins.

This sequence was found in a woman aged 18-35 years in good health. The sample comprised CD4+ T cells sorted from blood.

Written as DNA, the CDR3 is TGCAGTGCTAGAAATGGGGGAGGCTCAGATACGCAGTATTTT. Amino acid sequence: CSARNGGGSDTQYF. This rearrangement joins TRBV20-1 to TRBJ2-3, with D maybe TRBD2 (6 bases). The CDR3 extends over 14 amino acids. V was cut by 2 bases and J by 4 bases, with 13 bases left in between. Germline V gives CDR1 DFQATT, CDR2 SNEGSKA (reference sequence).